This is a list of T cell receptor beta chains from one sample in a study of blood T cell repertoires in COVID-19. Repertoires were generated with immunoSEQ multiplex PCR, while TCRdb's copy carries only in-frame clones and drops some. The table shows more than 200,000 clones, with 65% to 90% occurring only once. Specimen: peripheral blood. The receptor source for this set is a man between 50 and 59 years old with COVID-19, enrolled during active disease. Both conserved end residues are trimmed from each CDR3.

v_gene	j_gene	CDR3aa
TRBV19	TRBJ2-7	ASSAGTVHYEQY
TRBV5-4	TRBJ1-1	ASSLEQGTTEAF
TRBV19	TRBJ1-5	ASSTTGGAGQPQH
TRBV5-1	TRBJ2-7	ASSPTGGFYEQY
TRBV11-2	TRBJ1-5	ASSLGTGGARYQPQH
TRBV7-2	TRBJ2-7	ASSVRPGVTFEQY
TRBV7-2	TRBJ1-1	ASSSGQGGWVTEAF
TRBV4-2	TRBJ1-2	ASSQDGTGASQAGYT
TRBV11-3	TRBJ2-1	ASSLSWGSEQF
TRBV3-1/TRBV3-2	TRBJ1-5	ASSQDRQPQH
TRBV7-9	TRBJ1-1	ASSLGLASNTEAF
TRBV9	TRBJ2-1	ASSVEGGRGSYNEQF
TRBV6-4	TRBJ2-3	ASSDPETGQVLFTDTQY
TRBV9	TRBJ2-7	ASSVELAGTYEQY
TRBV18	TRBJ2-3	ASSPPQGYRTDTQY
TRBV14	TRBJ2-3	ASSQGGRSQY
TRBV5-1	TRBJ2-7	ASSPGSYEQY
TRBV5-8	TRBJ2-1	ASSRFIGGGDEQF
TRBV9	TRBJ1-1	ASSVDEGNTEAF
TRBV28	TRBJ1-2	ASSPGQTYGYT
TRBV5-1	TRBJ2-1	ASSSLDRVYNEQF
TRBV6-5	TRBJ2-7	ASSRGGSEQY
TRBV4-2	TRBJ1-2	ASTPRGDSYGYT
TRBV30	TRBJ2-3	AWSRGAYTQY
TRBV3-1/TRBV3-2	TRBJ2-1	ASSHGRTSGGLQSSYNEQF
TRBV18	TRBJ1-4	ASSPPTGIREKLF
TRBV28	TRBJ2-7	ASVGRAEQY
TRBV7-9	TRBJ1-3	ASSLSRDRDPGNTIY
TRBV19	TRBJ2-1	ASRANSYNEQF
TRBV4-1	TRBJ1-1	ASSRIEQGAGWNTEAF
TRBV28	TRBJ2-7	ASSLSSTEQY